This T cell receptor (beta chain) was recovered during a study of coeliac disease. Study details: Coeliac patients had newly diagnosed active disease, refractory type I disease, or gluten-free diet control.

Notes on the study in general: Intraepithelial and lamina propria fractions were not highly pure, so cross-contamination was possible. In active celiac disease, intraepithelial and lamina propria TRB and TRG repertoires were less clonal than controls. TRB repertoires were largely private, with most amino acid sequences found in only one sample. Only 1 of 6 controls, but about 45% of the 18 coeliac samples, showed published gliadin-specific TRB sequences.

Germline CDR1 is SGDLS and CDR2 is YYNGEE. The V and J ends lost 4 bases and 1 base respectively, with 12 bases between them. The CDR3 has 15 residues. TCRdb's table, derived via immunoSEQ multiplex PCR, lists solely in-frame clones and lacks some. Seen here are over 6,500 clones, 68% observed once, and the top ten hold about 4.1%. In this sample, this clone turned up a few times. The antigen remains unidentified. The identical CDR3 is also encoded by other nucleotide sequences in the sample. The chain links TRBV9 to TRBJ2-1, with D unresolved. The sample consisted of lamina propria lymphocytes from the gut. This receptor was taken from a woman in her late teens or twenties with active celiac disease. The CDR3: CASSPREKSYNEQFF. The CDR3 bases are TGTGCCAGCAGCCCTCGTGAGAAATCCTACAATGAGCAGTTCTTC.